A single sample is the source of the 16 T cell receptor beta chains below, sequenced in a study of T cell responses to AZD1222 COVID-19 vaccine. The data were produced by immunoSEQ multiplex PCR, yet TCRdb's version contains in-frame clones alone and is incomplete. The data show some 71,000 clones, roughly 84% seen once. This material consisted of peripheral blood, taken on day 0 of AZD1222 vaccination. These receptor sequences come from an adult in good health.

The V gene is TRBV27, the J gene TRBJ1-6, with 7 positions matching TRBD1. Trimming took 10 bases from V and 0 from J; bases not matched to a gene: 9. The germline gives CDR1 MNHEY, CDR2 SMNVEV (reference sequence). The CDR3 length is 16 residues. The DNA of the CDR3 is TGTGCCACCCCGGGACAGAACAGCTCCTATAATTCACCCCTCCACTTT. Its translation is CATPGQNSSYNSPLHF.

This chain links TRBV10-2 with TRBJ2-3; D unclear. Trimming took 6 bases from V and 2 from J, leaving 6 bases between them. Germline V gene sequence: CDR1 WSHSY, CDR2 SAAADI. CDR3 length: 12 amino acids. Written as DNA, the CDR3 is TGCGCCAGCAGACTAAACACAGATACGCAGTATTTT. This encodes CASRLNTDTQYF.

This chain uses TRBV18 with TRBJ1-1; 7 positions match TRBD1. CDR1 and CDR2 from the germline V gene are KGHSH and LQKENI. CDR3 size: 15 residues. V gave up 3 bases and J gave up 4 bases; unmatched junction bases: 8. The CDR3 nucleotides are TGTGCCAGCTCACCTGAGGAGGGGGCGCGCACTGAAGCTTTCTTT. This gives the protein CASSPEEGARTEAFF.

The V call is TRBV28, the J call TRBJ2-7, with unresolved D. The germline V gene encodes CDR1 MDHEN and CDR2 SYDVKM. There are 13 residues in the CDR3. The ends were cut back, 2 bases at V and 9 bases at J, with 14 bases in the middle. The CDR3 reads CASSLIGGLWQYF. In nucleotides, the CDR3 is TGTGCCAGCAGTTTAATTGGCGGCCTGTGGCAGTACTTC.

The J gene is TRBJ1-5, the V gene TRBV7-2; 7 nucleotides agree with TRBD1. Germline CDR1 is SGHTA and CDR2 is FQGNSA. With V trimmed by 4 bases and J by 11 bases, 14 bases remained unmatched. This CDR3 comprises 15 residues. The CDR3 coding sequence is TGTGCCAGCAGCTCAGGGACAGTGGGGACAAAGGCCCAGCATTTT. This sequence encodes CASSSGTVGTKAQHF. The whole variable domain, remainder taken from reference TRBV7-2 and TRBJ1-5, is GAGVSQSPSNKVTEKGKDVELRCDPISGHTALYWYRQSLGQGLEFLIYFQGNSAPDKSGLPSDRFSAERTGGSVSTLTIQRTQQEDSAVYLCASSSGTVGTKAQHFGDGTRLSIL.

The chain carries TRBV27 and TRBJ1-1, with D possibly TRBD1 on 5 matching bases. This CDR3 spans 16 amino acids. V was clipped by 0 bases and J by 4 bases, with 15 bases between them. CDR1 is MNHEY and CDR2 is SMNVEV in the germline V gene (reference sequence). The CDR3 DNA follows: TGTGCCAGCAGTTTATCGCTGGACACCGTGAGCACTGAAGCTTTCTTT. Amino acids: CASSLSLDTVSTEAFF.

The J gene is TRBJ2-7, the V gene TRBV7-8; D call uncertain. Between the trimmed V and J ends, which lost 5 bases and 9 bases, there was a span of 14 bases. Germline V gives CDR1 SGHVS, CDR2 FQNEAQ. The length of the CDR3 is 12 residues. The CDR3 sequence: CASSPGTRWQYF. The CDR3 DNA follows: TGTGCCAGCAGCCCAGGTACCCGTTGGCAGTACTTC.

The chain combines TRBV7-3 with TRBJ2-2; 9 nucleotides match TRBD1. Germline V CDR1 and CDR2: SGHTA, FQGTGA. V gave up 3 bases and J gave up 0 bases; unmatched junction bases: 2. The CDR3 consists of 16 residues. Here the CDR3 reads CASSFRDRANTGELFF. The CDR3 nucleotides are TGTGCCAGCAGCTTCCGGGACAGGGCGAACACCGGGGAGCTGTTTTTT.

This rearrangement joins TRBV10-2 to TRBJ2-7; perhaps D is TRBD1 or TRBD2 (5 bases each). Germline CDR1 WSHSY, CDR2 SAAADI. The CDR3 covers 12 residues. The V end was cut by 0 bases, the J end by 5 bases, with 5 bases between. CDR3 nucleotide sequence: TGCGCCAGCAGTGAGTCGGGGGACGAGCAGTACTTC. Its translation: CASSESGDEQYF.

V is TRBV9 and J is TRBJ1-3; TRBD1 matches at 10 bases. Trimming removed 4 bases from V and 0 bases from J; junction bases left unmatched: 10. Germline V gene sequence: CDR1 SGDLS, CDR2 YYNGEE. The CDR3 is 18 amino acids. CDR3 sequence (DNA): TGTGCCAGCAGCCCATCGGACAGGGGGAGACGCTCTGGAAACACCATATATTTT. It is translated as CASSPSDRGRRSGNTIYF.

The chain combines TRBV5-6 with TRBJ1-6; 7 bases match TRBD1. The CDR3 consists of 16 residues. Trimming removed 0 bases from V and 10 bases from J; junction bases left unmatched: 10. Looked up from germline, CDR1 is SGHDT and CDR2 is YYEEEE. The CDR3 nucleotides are TGTGCCAGCAGCTTGGAGGTAGGGGGCGGCAAGTCACCCCTCCACTTT. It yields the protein CASSLEVGGGKSPLHF.

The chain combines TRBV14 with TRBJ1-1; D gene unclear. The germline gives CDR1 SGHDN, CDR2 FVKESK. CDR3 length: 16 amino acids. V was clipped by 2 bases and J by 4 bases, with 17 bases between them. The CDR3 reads CASSQNTRPLGTEAFF. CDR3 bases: TGTGCCAGCAGCCAAAATACCAGGCCCCTGGGCACTGAAGCTTTCTTT. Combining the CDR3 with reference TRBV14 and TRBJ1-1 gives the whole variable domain EAGVTQFPSHSVIEKGQTVTLRCDPISGHDNLYWYRRVMGKEIKFLLHFVKESKQDESGMPNNRFLAERTGGTYSTLKVQPAELEDSGVYFCASSQNTRPLGTEAFFGQGTRLTVV.

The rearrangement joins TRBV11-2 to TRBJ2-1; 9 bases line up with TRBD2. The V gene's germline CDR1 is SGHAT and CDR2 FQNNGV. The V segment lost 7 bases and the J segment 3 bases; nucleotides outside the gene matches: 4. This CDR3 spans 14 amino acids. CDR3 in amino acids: CASTPSGDYNEQFF. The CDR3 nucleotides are TGTGCCAGCACCCCTAGCGGGGACTACAATGAGCAGTTCTTC. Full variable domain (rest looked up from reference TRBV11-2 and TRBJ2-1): EAGVAQSPRYKIIEKRQSVAFWCNPISGHATLYWYQQILGQGPKLLIQFQNNGVVDDSQLPKDRFSAERLKGVDSTLKIQPAKLEDSAVYLCASTPSGDYNEQFFGPGTRLTVL.

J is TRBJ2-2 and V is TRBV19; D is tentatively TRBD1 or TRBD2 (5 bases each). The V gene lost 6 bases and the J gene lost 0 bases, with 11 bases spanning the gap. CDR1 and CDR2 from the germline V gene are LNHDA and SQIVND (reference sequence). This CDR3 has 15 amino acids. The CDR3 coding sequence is TGTGCCAGTAGGCCTGGGACCACGAACACCGGGGAGCTGTTTTTT. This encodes CASRPGTTNTGELFF.

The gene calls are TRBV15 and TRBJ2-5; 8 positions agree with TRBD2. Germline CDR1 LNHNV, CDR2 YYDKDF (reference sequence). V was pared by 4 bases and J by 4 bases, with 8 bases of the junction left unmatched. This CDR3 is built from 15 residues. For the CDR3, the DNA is TGTGCCACCAGCATCAGAAGCGGGGGTGGAGAGACCCAGTACTTC. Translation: CATSIRSGGGETQYF.

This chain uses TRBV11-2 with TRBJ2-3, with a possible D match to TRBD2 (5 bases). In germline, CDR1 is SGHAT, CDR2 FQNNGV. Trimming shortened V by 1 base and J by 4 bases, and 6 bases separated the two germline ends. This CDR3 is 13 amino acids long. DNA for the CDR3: TGTGCCAGCAGCTTAGGGCGGGCAGATACGCAGTATTTT. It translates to CASSLGRADTQYF.